This TCR beta chain was sequenced in a study of T cell repertoires in cytomegalovirus infection. Study details: TCR beta signatures that were public indicated CMV infection and matching HLA type. Whole-study results and caveats: What dominated the ex vivo response were HLA-C-restricted CMV-specific TCR beta clonotypes. The cumulative frequency of public TCR beta families identified carriers of CMV plus the relevant HLA.

V lost 6 bases to trimming and J lost 9 bases, with 9 bases between them. Per the germline V gene, CDR1 is MGHDK and CDR2 is SYGVNS. The CDR3 contains 11 residues. Of note for this clonotype: The antigen remains undetermined.

TCRdb re-called the reads through MiXCR, storing one row per CDR3 protein. The sample consists of around 300,000 distinct CDR3 sequences, 20% to 30% of them appearing once. The source was cultured PBMCs, collected from culture after CMV antigen stimulation. The chain uses TRBV25-1 and TRBJ2-1; tentative D call: TRBD1 (5 bases). The sequence derives from a human donor in good health (CMV status not recorded). Some clones in this sample may be carry-over from other donors' samples. CDR3 sequence reads: CASSQGSEQFF. The DNA of the CDR3 is TGTGCCAGCAGCCAGGGCTCTGAGCAGTTCTTC. Based on the CDR3 plus reference TRBV25-1 and TRBJ2-1, the full variable domain is EADIYQTPRYLVIGTGKKITLECSQTMGHDKMYWYQQDPGMELHLIHYSYGVNSTEKGDLSSESTVSRIRTEHFPLTLESARPSHTSQYLCASSQGSEQFFGPGTRLTVL.